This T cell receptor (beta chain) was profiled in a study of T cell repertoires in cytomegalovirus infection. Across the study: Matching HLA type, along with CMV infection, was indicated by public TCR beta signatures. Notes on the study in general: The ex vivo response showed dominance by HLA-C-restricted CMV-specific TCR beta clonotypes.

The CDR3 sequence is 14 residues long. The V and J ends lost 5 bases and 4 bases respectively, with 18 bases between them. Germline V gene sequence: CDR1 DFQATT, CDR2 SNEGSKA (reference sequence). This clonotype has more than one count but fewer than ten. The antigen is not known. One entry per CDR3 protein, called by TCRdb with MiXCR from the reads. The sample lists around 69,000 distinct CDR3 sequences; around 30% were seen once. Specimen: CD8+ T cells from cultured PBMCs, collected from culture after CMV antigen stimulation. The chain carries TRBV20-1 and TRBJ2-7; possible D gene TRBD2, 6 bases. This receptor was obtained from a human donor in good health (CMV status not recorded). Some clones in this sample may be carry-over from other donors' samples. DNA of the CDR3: TGCAGTGCTTCGCAAGCCGGAGGGGCTTACGAGCAGTACTTC. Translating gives CSASQAGGAYEQYF.